This entry lists 21 T cell receptor beta chains sequenced from one sample in a study of cytomegalovirus exposure and HLA in healthy donors. This PCR relied on a set of 60 Vbeta primers and 13 Jbeta primers. Here immunoSEQ multiplex PCR was the method, and the copy in TCRdb shows in-frame clones only, minus some. Recorded here are tens of thousands of clones; the top ten clones represent approximately 2.9%. Sequenced input: PBMCs. All receptors come from a man in his forties in good health and CMV-seronegative.

The chain uses TRBV7-9 and TRBJ2-7; possible D gene TRBD2, 6 bases. CDR3 length: 15 residues. The germline V gene has CDR1 SEHNR and CDR2 FQNEAQ (reference sequence). V was cut by 5 bases and J by 2 bases, with 16 bases left in between. CDR3 in DNA: TGTGCCAGCAGCCCCTTTCGGGGGATGGCCTACGAGCAGTACTTC. Translation gives CASSPFRGMAYEQYF.

The chain links TRBV5-6 to TRBJ2-2; 11 nucleotides agree with TRBD2. The CDR3 is made up of 17 amino acids. Germline CDR1 reads SGHDT; CDR2 reads YYEEEE. J lost 0 bases, V lost 0 bases, and 1 base had no gene match. CDR3 sequence: CASSLAGLAANTGELFF. In nucleotides, the CDR3 is TGTGCCAGCAGCTTGGCGGGACTAGCGGCGAACACCGGGGAGCTGTTTTTT.

The chain employs TRBV9 and TRBJ2-7; D is unclear. CDR3 length: 15 amino acids. Germline-derived CDR1 and CDR2 are SGDLS and YYNGEE. V was cut by 3 bases and J by 0 bases, with 13 bases left in between. The CDR3 spells CASSEADSSSYEQYF. CDR3 nucleotide sequence: TGTGCCAGCAGCGAGGCGGATTCAAGCTCCTACGAGCAGTACTTC.

V is TRBV6-5 and J is TRBJ2-2, with D tentatively TRBD1 (5 bases). Trimming cost V 2 bases and J 6 bases, with 16 bases left between them. This CDR3 spans 16 amino acids. Germline CDR1 reads MNHEY; CDR2 reads SVGAGI. The CDR3 sequence: CASSYLAGSRSGELFF. Written as DNA, the CDR3 is TGTGCCAGCAGTTACCTTGCAGGGTCGAGGTCCGGGGAGCTGTTTTTT.

The V and J genes are TRBV6-1 and TRBJ1-5; D uncertain. In germline, CDR1 is MNHNS, CDR2 SASEGT. The CDR3 has 15 amino acids. The V gene lost 2 bases and the J gene lost 0 bases, with 8 bases spanning the gap. CDR3 in amino acids: CASSEKEYSNQPQHF. The CDR3 DNA reads TGTGCCAGCAGTGAAAAAGAGTATAGCAATCAGCCCCAGCATTTT.

The chain is built from TRBV9 and TRBJ1-4; 9 nucleotides match TRBD1. The CDR3 length is 15 residues. In germline, CDR1 is SGDLS, CDR2 YYNGEE. The V gene end was trimmed by 4 bases and the J gene end by 7 bases; junction bases not matched to a gene: 8. The DNA of the CDR3 is TGTGCCAGCAGCCCCAGGACAGGGGAGGGTGAAAAACTGTTTTTT. It encodes CASSPRTGEGEKLFF.

As DNA, the CDR3 is TGTGCCATCAGACGGGACAGGGGGCTCCGGGGAAACACCATATATTTT. It specifies CAIRRDRGLRGNTIYF. The chain couples TRBV10-3 to TRBJ1-3, with 12 bases aligning to TRBD1. CDR3 length equals 16 residues. The junction had 7 bases not matched to a gene; V was cut back by 6 bases and J by 4 bases. Germline-derived CDR1 and CDR2 are ENHRY and SYGVKD.

This sequence joins TRBV5-1 and TRBJ2-7; the D is unclear. This CDR3 has 12 amino acids. Germline CDR1 reads SGHRS; CDR2 reads YFSETQ. Trimming left V 2 bases short and J 4 bases short, with 7 bases between. In DNA form, the CDR3 reads TGCGCCAGCAGCTTAGACTTTTACGAGCAGTACTTC. Encoded protein: CASSLDFYEQYF.

The chain employs TRBV10-3 and TRBJ2-2; no definite D call. Trimming left V 6 bases short and J 3 bases short, with 11 bases between. Germline CDR1 and CDR2: ENHRY and SYGVKD. CDR3 length: 14 amino acids. For the CDR3, the DNA is TGTGCCATCAGGACTCGCGCGGACACCGGGGAGCTGTTTTTT. Translating gives CAIRTRADTGELFF.

The chain recombines TRBV5-6 with TRBJ2-5; the D gene is possibly TRBD2 (6 bases). This CDR3 has 11 amino acids. Germline V CDR1 and CDR2: SGHDT, YYEEEE. V was clipped by 0 bases and J by 13 bases, with 10 bases between them. CDR3 loop: CASSLGTTRYF. In nucleotides, the CDR3 is TGTGCCAGCAGCTTGGGGACTACTAGGTACTTC.

The chain combines TRBV5-1 with TRBJ2-1; maybe TRBD1 (6 bases). CDR3 length: 15 amino acids. Trimming pared 1 base from V and 2 bases from J, leaving 10 bases between. Germline values: CDR1 SGHRS, CDR2 YFSETQ. CDR3 in DNA: TGCGCCAGCAGCTTGTCCAGGGGCACCTACAATGAGCAGTTCTTC. Translated, it gives CASSLSRGTYNEQFF.

This sequence joins TRBV6-1 and TRBJ1-1, with TRBD1 matching 7 bases. From germline, CDR1 is MNHNS and CDR2 SASEGT. The CDR3 sequence is 15 residues long. V was pared by 2 bases and J by 1 base, with 4 bases of the junction left unmatched. CDR3 sequence (DNA): TGTGCCAGCAGTGAACAAGGGGGCGCGAACACTGAAGCTTTCTTT. It codes for CASSEQGGANTEAFF.

The rearrangement uses TRBV19 and TRBJ1-4; D ambiguous. Trimming stripped 6 bases from V and 5 bases from J, with 10 bases between. The CDR3 consists of 13 residues. Germline lookup yields CDR1 LNHDA and CDR2 SQIVND (reference sequence). The CDR3 DNA sequence: TGTGCCAGTAGCCTGAACGGGAATGAAAAACTGTTTTTT. It translates to CASSLNGNEKLFF.

J is TRBJ2-1 and V is TRBV19, with 9 bases aligning to TRBD1. The CDR3 covers 17 residues. Unmatched junction bases numbered 18, after V lost 7 bases and J lost 8 bases. Germline CDR1 is LNHDA and CDR2 is SQIVND (reference sequence). The CDR3 nucleotides are TGTGCCAGTACCCCATGGGACAGGGCACTCCTCAGGCATGAGCAGTTCTTC. Protein sequence: CASTPWDRALLRHEQFF.

J is TRBJ2-3 and V is TRBV19; 16 bases line up with TRBD2. The CDR3 runs to 17 residues. Germline V CDR1 and CDR2: LNHDA, SQIVND (reference sequence). Unmatched junction bases numbered 8, after V lost 5 bases and J lost 6 bases. CDR3 region: CASSSGLAGGHEDTQYF. The CDR3 nucleotides read TGTGCCAGTAGTTCGGGACTAGCGGGGGGGCACGAGGATACGCAGTATTTT.

The V and J genes are TRBV7-2 and TRBJ1-1; no clear D gene. Germline lookup yields CDR1 SGHTA and CDR2 FQGNSA. The CDR3 has 13 residues. With 2 bases removed from V and 1 base from J, the gap between germline ends came to 5 bases. The CDR3 loop reads CASSLQKNTEAFF. CDR3 bases: TGTGCCAGCAGCTTACAAAAGAACACTGAAGCTTTCTTT.

The V gene is TRBV19, the J gene TRBJ2-1, with D perhaps TRBD2 (5 bases). This CDR3 is built from 15 residues. The germline CDR1 and CDR2 sequences are LNHDA and SQIVND (reference sequence). V dropped 0 bases and J dropped 1 base, with 7 bases sitting between them. The CDR3 region has the DNA TGTGCCAGTAGTATAGACCGGGATTCCTACAATGAGCAGTTCTTC. This translates into CASSIDRDSYNEQFF.

The genes are TRBV6-6 and TRBJ2-7; 8 nucleotides align to TRBD1. The CDR3 covers 13 residues. Germline V CDR1 and CDR2: MNHNY, SVGAGI (reference sequence). V shed 4 bases and J 4 bases; nucleotides not matched to a gene: 3. CDR3 region: CASSLTGDYEQYF. CDR3 coding DNA: TGTGCCAGCAGTTTGACAGGGGATTACGAGCAGTACTTC.

The chain combines TRBV7-6 with TRBJ2-2; TRBD1 agrees at 7 bases. Unmatched junction bases numbered 4, after V lost 3 bases and J lost 3 bases. The CDR3 loop spans 15 amino acids. Germline CDR1 is SGHVS and CDR2 is FNYEAQ. The CDR3 sequence is CASSFLQGDTGELFF. CDR3 in DNA: TGTGCCAGCAGCTTCCTCCAGGGGGACACCGGGGAGCTGTTTTTT.

This chain uses TRBV7-6 with TRBJ1-2, with D perhaps matching TRBD1 (5 bases). V was trimmed by 4 bases and J by 7 bases, leaving 25 bases between them. There are 17 residues in the CDR3. The germline CDR1 and CDR2 sequences are SGHVS and FNYEAQ. CDR3 region: CASSSLHRDSGRGGYTF. DNA for the CDR3: TGTGCCAGCAGCTCGCTTCACCGGGACTCGGGGAGGGGTGGCTACACCTTC.

The rearrangement uses TRBV5-1 and TRBJ2-7, with TRBD1 matching over 8 bases. Losses at the gene ends were 0 bases for V and 4 bases for J; bases not matched to a gene: 6. CDR3 length: 15 amino acids. Germline V gene sequence: CDR1 SGHRS, CDR2 YFSETQ. CDR3 loop: CASSLASGGDYEQYF. In DNA form, the CDR3 reads TGCGCCAGCAGCTTGGCCTCAGGGGGCGATTACGAGCAGTACTTC.